The text below deals with one T cell receptor (beta chain). This entry belongs to a study of control samples from healthy donors and cancer patients. Using immunoSEQ multiplex PCR, the repertoire was profiled, and TCRdb retains in-frame clones only, with some absent. Of approximately 92,000 clones in the sample, approximately 95% were seen once. The CDR3 totals 13 residues. The V end lost 1 base, the J end lost 8 bases, and 11 bases lay between the germline ends. This rearrangement joins TRBV12-3 or TRBV12-4 to TRBJ1-2; D remains unclear. The sequence derives from a woman between 25 and 40 years old in good health. Specimen: blood. The CDR3 region is CASSLGTGLGYTF. The CDR3 nucleotides read TGTGCCAGCAGTTTAGGGACGGGTTTGGGCTACACCTTC.